The 24 T cell receptor beta chains listed next were all sequenced from one sample in a study of control samples from healthy donors and cancer patients. Clones were sequenced by immunoSEQ multiplex PCR, and TCRdb holds only the in-frame ones, with some missing. Here the sample spans about 150,000 clones, roughly 93% being singletons. The sample consisted of blood. The receptors here all came from a man aged 45-65 years in good health.

The chain links TRBV5-1 to TRBJ2-7, with D perhaps being TRBD1 or TRBD2 (5 bases each). Trimming removed 0 bases from V and 4 bases from J, with 17 bases in between. The CDR3 sequence is 16 residues long. Germline values: CDR1 SGHRS, CDR2 YFSETQ. CDR3 loop: CASSLAGTPVAYEQYF. The DNA for the CDR3 is TGCGCCAGCAGCTTGGCCGGGACCCCAGTGGCGTACGAGCAGTACTTC.

The genes are TRBV19 and TRBJ1-2; D uncertain. V lost 2 bases to trimming and J lost 0 bases, with 13 bases between them. The CDR3 sequence is 16 residues long. CDR1 is LNHDA and CDR2 is SQIVND in the germline V gene (reference sequence). The CDR3: CASSILQQQANYGYTF. The CDR3 DNA reads TGTGCCAGTAGTATACTTCAACAGCAAGCTAACTATGGCTACACCTTC.

The table lists this clone with a count of one. V gene TRBV7-6 combines with J gene TRBJ2-7; TRBD2 matches 7 bases. Germline lookup yields CDR1 SGHVS and CDR2 FNYEAQ. Losses at the gene ends were 2 bases for V and 7 bases for J; bases not matched to a gene: 11. The CDR3 spans 15 residues. CDR3 protein: CASSLFVAGVQEQYF. CDR3 nucleotides: TGTGCCAGCAGCTTATTCGTGGCGGGAGTTCAAGAGCAGTACTTC.

V is TRBV12-3 or TRBV12-4 and J is TRBJ2-5; D not resolved. This CDR3 has 10 amino acids. The V end was cut by 3 bases, the J end by 5 bases, with 1 base between. The chain's CDR3 is CASSLETQYF. DNA for the CDR3: TGTGCCAGCAGTTTGGAGACCCAGTACTTC.

The rearrangement links TRBV2 to TRBJ1-1; no reliable D call. Trimming cost V 2 bases and J 7 bases, with 5 bases left between them. This CDR3 is built from 11 residues. Germline V gene lookup returns CDR1 SNHLY and CDR2 FYNNEI. The CDR3: CASSESFEAFF. The CDR3 DNA is TGTGCCAGCAGTGAATCATTTGAAGCTTTCTTT.

V gene TRBV16 combines with J gene TRBJ1-3, with D unresolved. Between the trimmed V and J ends, which lost 3 bases and 0 bases, there was a span of 12 bases. Per germline, CDR1 KGHSY and CDR2 FQNENV. There are 16 residues in the CDR3. CDR3 sequence: CASSQYGPGSGNTIYF. CDR3 nucleotide sequence: TGTGCCAGCAGCCAGTATGGACCGGGCTCTGGAAACACCATATATTTT.

This rearrangement joins TRBV6-1 to TRBJ2-3; no clear D. The CDR3 runs to 15 residues. Trimming took off 0 bases at V and 0 bases at J, with 7 bases between the two ends. Germline lookup yields CDR1 MNHNS and CDR2 SASEGT. CDR3 in amino acids: CASSEAVFSTDTQYF. Written as DNA, the CDR3 is TGTGCCAGCAGTGAAGCGGTTTTTAGCACAGATACGCAGTATTTT.

The chain combines TRBV4-1 with TRBJ2-7; 9 nucleotides line up with TRBD1. The CDR3 has 15 residues. Germline V gene data show CDR1 as MGHRA and CDR2 as YSYEKL. The V gene end was trimmed by 4 bases and the J gene end by 3 bases; junction bases not matched to a gene: 7. The CDR3 bases are TGCGCCAGCAGCCGGGACCGGGACAGGGACTACGAGCAGTACTTC. It codes for CASSRDRDRDYEQYF.

The chain is built from TRBV7-9 and TRBJ1-4; D remains unclear. Germline values: CDR1 SEHNR, CDR2 FQNEAQ (reference sequence). The V end was cut by 0 bases, the J end by 10 bases, with 15 bases between. The CDR3 covers 15 residues. As DNA, the CDR3 is TGTGCCAGCAGCTTAGCTGCGCCCGGGGAAGGAAAACTGTTTTTT. Protein: CASSLAAPGEGKLFF. Looking up the rest from reference TRBV7-9 and TRBJ1-4 gives the full variable domain: DTGVSQNPRHKITKRGQNVTFRCDPISEHNRLYWYRQTLGQGPEFLTYFQNEAQLEKSRLLSDRFSAERPKGSFSTLEIQRTEQGDSAMYLCASSLAAPGEGKLFFGSGTQLSVL.

In DNA form, the CDR3 reads TGCGCCAGCAGTCGGCAGGGGGCTTCCTACGAGCAGTACTTC. Translation: CASSRQGASYEQYF. The chain carries TRBV10-1 and TRBJ2-7; 8 bases match TRBD1. Unmatched junction bases numbered 4, after V lost 5 bases and J lost 1 base. This CDR3 spans 14 amino acids. Germline CDR1 WNHNN, CDR2 SYGVQD (reference sequence).

The chain combines TRBV27 with TRBJ2-7; 8 bases fit TRBD1. Per germline, CDR1 MNHEY and CDR2 SMNVEV (reference sequence). This CDR3 spans 15 amino acids. The V segment lost 5 bases and the J segment 5 bases; nucleotides outside the gene matches: 11. CDR3 in amino acids: CASSPMDREVNEQYF. For the CDR3, the DNA is TGTGCCAGCAGTCCGATGGACAGGGAGGTCAACGAGCAGTACTTC.

This chain joins TRBV4-1 and TRBJ2-7; 11 nucleotides agree with TRBD2. This CDR3 has 15 residues. Losses at the gene ends were 2 bases for V and 4 bases for J; bases not matched to a gene: 4. Germline V gene sequence: CDR1 MGHRA, CDR2 YSYEKL. The chain's CDR3 is CASSQTSGGDYEQYF. The DNA of the CDR3 is TGCGCCAGCAGCCAAACTAGCGGGGGCGATTACGAGCAGTACTTC.

The chain joins TRBV2 to TRBJ1-3, with 7 bases matching TRBD1. CDR1 is SNHLY and CDR2 is FYNNEI in the germline V gene. V shed 5 bases, J shed 4 bases, and the junction held 5 bases outside the gene matches. The CDR3 runs to 14 residues. CDR3 in DNA: TGTGCCAGCAGTCTTGGGACAGCCGGAAACACCATATATTTT. This gives the protein CASSLGTAGNTIYF.

This sequence joins TRBV30 and TRBJ1-4; D perhaps matches TRBD1 (5 bases). CDR1 GTSNPN and CDR2 SVGIG come from the germline V gene (reference sequence). Between the trimmed V and J ends, which lost 3 bases and 7 bases, there was a span of 12 bases. The length of the CDR3 is 13 residues. As DNA, the CDR3 is TGTGCCTGGAGGAGTCTTGGGGGTGAAAAACTGTTTTTT. Translated: CAWRSLGGEKLFF.

The chain combines TRBV6-1 with TRBJ2-7; weak D call: TRBD2 (6 bases). The CDR3 length is 15 residues. V dropped 0 bases and J dropped 2 bases, with 11 bases sitting between them. Germline V CDR1 and CDR2: MNHNS, SASEGT. The CDR3 here is CASSEASSGPYEQYF. CDR3 sequence (DNA): TGTGCCAGCAGTGAAGCGAGTAGCGGCCCCTACGAGCAGTACTTC.

The V call is TRBV5-1, the J call TRBJ2-2; 12 positions agree with TRBD2. V dropped 5 bases and J dropped 5; count of bases not matched to a gene: 13. This CDR3 spans 18 amino acids. CDR1 is SGHRS and CDR2 is YFSETQ in the germline V gene. CDR3 nucleotides: TGCGCCAGCAGAGCCCGGACTAGCGGGACGTTTAGTACCGGGGAGCTGTTTTTT. It encodes CASRARTSGTFSTGELFF. Drawing the rest from reference TRBV5-1 and TRBJ2-2, the complete variable domain is KAGVTQTPRYLIKTRGQQVTLSCSPISGHRSVSWYQQTPGQGLQFLFEYFSETQRNKGNFPGRFSGRQFSNSRSEMNVSTLELGDSALYLCASRARTSGTFSTGELFFGEGSRLTVL.

V and J are TRBV29-1 and TRBJ1-1; possible D gene TRBD1, 5 bases. CDR3 length: 15 amino acids. V lost 5 bases and J lost 0, with 16 bases in between. Germline loops: CDR1 SQVTM, CDR2 ANQGSEA. The CDR3 sequence: CSVLDSGRMNTEAFF. The DNA for the CDR3 is TGCAGCGTTCTGGACTCGGGACGGATGAACACTGAAGCTTTCTTT.

The gene calls are TRBV2 and TRBJ2-7; TRBD2 matches at 8 bases. Germline values: CDR1 SNHLY, CDR2 FYNNEI. The length of the CDR3 is 14 residues. Losses at the gene ends were 8 bases for V and 3 bases for J; bases not matched to a gene: 9. The CDR3 here is CASVSGSAGYEQYF. DNA for the CDR3: TGTGCCAGCGTGAGCGGGAGTGCTGGCTACGAGCAGTACTTC.

This clone has just one count. The gene calls are TRBV11-2 and TRBJ1-4; D gene ambiguous. The CDR3 runs 15 residues. Looked up from germline, CDR1 is SGHAT and CDR2 is FQNNGV. V lost 1 base and J lost 3, with 9 bases in between. CDR3 sequence reads: CASSLGRAANEKLFF. The CDR3 DNA sequence: TGTGCCAGCAGCTTAGGAAGGGCGGCTAATGAAAAACTGTTTTTT.

This rearrangement joins TRBV28 to TRBJ2-1; D perhaps matches TRBD2 (6 bases). V lost 7 bases to trimming and J lost 6 bases, with 22 bases between them. The length of the CDR3 is 16 residues. Germline loops: CDR1 MDHEN, CDR2 SYDVKM. This CDR3 is CASTTSGARKFNEQFF. CDR3 in DNA: TGTGCCAGCACCACCTCGGGAGCGAGAAAGTTCAATGAGCAGTTCTTC.

The rearrangement joins TRBV12-3 or TRBV12-4 to TRBJ1-2; possible D gene TRBD1, 5 bases. Trimming left V 6 bases short and J 7 bases short, with 12 bases between. The CDR3 sequence is 12 residues long. CDR3 nucleotides: TGTGCCAGCAGGGAGACAGAATCTGGCTACACCTTC. Translation gives CASRETESGYTF.

The chain carries TRBV5-3 and TRBJ2-7, with D perhaps matching TRBD1 (5 bases). TRBV5-3 is identified as an open reading frame with a role that is uncertain. This CDR3 spans 14 amino acids. The ends were cut back, 0 bases at V and 5 bases at J, with 12 bases in the middle. The CDR3 region has the DNA TGTGCCAGAAGCTTGGCTGCAGGGCGGCACGAGCAGTACTTC. Its protein is CARSLAAGRHEQYF.

The CDR3 sequence is CAISELALLNEQFF. The CDR3 DNA reads TGTGCCATCAGTGAGTTAGCCCTTCTCAATGAGCAGTTCTTC. J is TRBJ2-1 and V is TRBV10-3; D uncertain. The CDR3 spans 14 residues. The germline V gene has CDR1 ENHRY and CDR2 SYGVKD. V was pared by 1 base and J by 6 bases, with 10 bases between.

This clone was picked up one time. The CDR3 DNA sequence: TGCGCCAGCAGCCAACCTACAGAAGAGACCCAGTACTTC. Residues: CASSQPTEETQYF. The V gene is TRBV4-1, the J gene TRBJ2-5; no firm D call. Trimming cost V 2 bases and J 3 bases, with 7 bases left between them. In germline, CDR1 is MGHRA, CDR2 YSYEKL. The CDR3 totals 13 residues.